This entry lists 17 T cell receptor beta chains sequenced from one sample in a study of cytomegalovirus exposure and HLA in healthy donors. Sequenced by immunoSEQ multiplex PCR; TCRdb stores in-frame clones only, minus some. This table holds about 240,000 clones, approximately 83% found once. Specimen: PBMCs. These TCRs come from a woman younger than 45 in good health and CMV-seropositive.

The chain recombines TRBV18 with TRBJ1-4, with 8 bases lining up with TRBD1. CDR1 is KGHSH, CDR2 LQKENI, per germline. The CDR3 is 15 amino acids. Trimming at V came to 3 bases and at J to 8 bases, leaving 8 bases not matched to a gene. The CDR3 sequence is CASSPGQGGGEKLFF. Written as DNA, the CDR3 is TGTGCCAGCTCACCTGGACAGGGCGGAGGGGAAAAACTGTTTTTT.

The chain has TRBV5-1 and TRBJ1-1, with D hard to call. In germline, CDR1 is SGHRS, CDR2 YFSETQ. This CDR3 region has 15 residues. Trimming took 0 bases from V and 1 from J, leaving 10 bases between them. This CDR3 reads CASSLDDNRNTEAFF. The CDR3 bases are TGCGCCAGCAGCTTGGATGACAACCGGAACACTGAAGCTTTCTTT. The full variable domain, completed using reference TRBV5-1 and TRBJ1-1, is KAGVTQTPRYLIKTRGQQVTLSCSPISGHRSVSWYQQTPGQGLQFLFEYFSETQRNKGNFPGRFSGRQFSNSRSEMNVSTLELGDSALYLCASSLDDNRNTEAFFGQGTRLTVV.

The V gene is TRBV7-3, the J gene TRBJ2-4; a weak D match, TRBD2 (6 bases). Germline V lookup: CDR1 SGHTA, CDR2 FQGTGA. V was clipped by 1 base and J by 9 bases, with 10 bases between them. The CDR3 is 13 amino acids. As DNA, the CDR3 is TGTGCCAGCAGCTTAAGTGGAGGGAGCATTCAGTACTTC. Translating it yields CASSLSGGSIQYF.

V usage is TRBV10-3 and J usage is TRBJ2-1; 11 nucleotides agree with TRBD2. With V trimmed by 6 bases and J by 5 bases, 3 bases remained unmatched. The CDR3 contains 14 residues. Germline V lookup: CDR1 ENHRY, CDR2 SYGVKD. The CDR3, as DNA: TGTGCCATCAGCGGGACTAGCGGTAACAATGAGCAGTTCTTC. As protein: CAISGTSGNNEQFF.

This chain joins TRBV19 and TRBJ2-3; TRBD2 agrees at 12 bases. Germline V gene data show CDR1 as LNHDA and CDR2 as SQIVND (reference sequence). There are 15 residues in the CDR3. The J segment lost 2 bases and the V segment lost 8 bases, leaving 5 bases of the junction unmatched. CDR3 in amino acids: CASCPSGRVTDTQYF. The CDR3 coding sequence is TGTGCCAGTTGCCCTAGCGGGAGGGTCACAGATACGCAGTATTTT.

This clone was counted between two and nine times. The chain links TRBV4-2 to TRBJ2-7; 9 nucleotides agree with TRBD2. The J segment lost 3 bases and the V segment lost 1 base, leaving 4 bases of the junction unmatched. Per the germline V gene, CDR1 is LGHNA and CDR2 is YNFKEQ. The CDR3 covers 15 residues. CDR3 nucleotide sequence: TGTGCCAGCAGCCAAGTGAGTAGCGGGAGCTACGAGCAGTACTTC. Its protein is CASSQVSSGSYEQYF.

The chain recombines TRBV4-1 with TRBJ2-7, with 9 bases matching TRBD1. The V and J ends lost 1 base and 6 bases, in that order; junction bases with no gene match: 7. The CDR3 loop spans 15 amino acids. From germline, CDR1 is MGHRA and CDR2 YSYEKL. The CDR3 is CASSQVDRGGAEQYF. CDR3 nucleotide sequence: TGCGCCAGCAGCCAAGTCGACAGGGGGGGGGCCGAGCAGTACTTC.

The V call is TRBV29-1, the J call TRBJ2-1; D perhaps matches TRBD1 (5 bases). Trimming took off 1 base at V and 0 bases at J, with 10 bases between the two ends. The CDR3 consists of 15 residues. CDR1 SQVTM and CDR2 ANQGSEA come from the germline V gene. The CDR3 DNA reads TGCAGCGTTGAAGGAGACAGTTACTCCTACAATGAGCAGTTCTTC. Translation: CSVEGDSYSYNEQFF.

This rearrangement joins TRBV11-3 to TRBJ1-1, with D tentatively TRBD1 (6 bases). The V gene's germline CDR1 is SGHNT and CDR2 YENEEA. The V gene lost 5 bases and the J gene lost 1 base, with 14 bases spanning the gap. CDR3 length: 15 amino acids. The CDR3 sequence is CASSPNRERNTEAFF. CDR3 sequence (DNA): TGTGCCAGCAGCCCGAACAGGGAGAGGAACACTGAAGCTTTCTTT.

This chain joins TRBV5-1 and TRBJ2-7; TRBD2 aligns across 13 bases. The V gene end was trimmed by 3 bases and the J gene end by 3 bases; junction bases not matched to a gene: 3. Germline values: CDR1 SGHRS, CDR2 YFSETQ. CDR3 size: 15 residues. In nucleotides, the CDR3 is TGCGCCAGCAGCTGGACTAGCGGGAGCTACTACGAGCAGTACTTC. The encoded protein is CASSWTSGSYYEQYF.

The chain links TRBV5-1 to TRBJ2-3; TRBD2 aligns across 10 bases. With V trimmed by 6 bases and J by 4 bases, 8 bases remained unmatched. The CDR3 runs to 15 residues. Germline CDR1 and CDR2: SGHRS and YFSETQ. In nucleotides, the CDR3 is TGCGCCAGCACGAAAACTAGCGGGATGGCAGATACGCAGTATTTT. Protein product: CASTKTSGMADTQYF.

The chain has TRBV6-1 and TRBJ1-1, with unresolved D. The CDR3 has 13 residues. Germline V gene data show CDR1 as MNHNS and CDR2 as SASEGT. V lost 2 bases and J 7 bases, leaving 11 bases between the germline ends. The CDR3 is CASSERRAGEAFF. CDR3 sequence (DNA): TGTGCCAGCAGTGAACGGCGTGCGGGTGAAGCTTTCTTT.

The chain couples TRBV6-5 to TRBJ2-7, with TRBD1 matching over 11 bases. CDR1 and CDR2 from the germline V gene are MNHEY and SVGAGI. The CDR3 runs 15 residues. The J segment lost 6 bases and the V segment lost 7 bases, leaving 11 bases of the junction unmatched. The CDR3 bases are TGTGCCAGCACCCCCAGGACAGGGGGCCGTGGCGAGCAGTACTTC. Its protein product is CASTPRTGGRGEQYF.

The V gene is TRBV10-3, the J gene TRBJ2-2; 9 nucleotides agree with TRBD2. V trimming: 9 bases; J trimming: 6 bases; junction bases outside the gene matches: 11. Per the germline V gene, CDR1 is ENHRY and CDR2 is SYGVKD. CDR3 size: 15 residues. In DNA, the CDR3 is TGTGCCATTGCGCGGGAGGGTTTTTTCGCCGGGGAGCTGTTTTTT. Amino acid sequence: CAIAREGFFAGELFF.

This chain joins TRBV5-1 and TRBJ2-5; the match to TRBD2 covers 8 bases. This CDR3 has 15 amino acids. V shed 2 bases and J 4 bases; nucleotides not matched to a gene: 7. CDR1 is SGHRS, CDR2 YFSETQ, per germline. The CDR3 sequence is CASSLVAGTAETQYF. CDR3 bases: TGCGCCAGCAGCTTAGTAGCGGGAACCGCAGAGACCCAGTACTTC. Looking up the rest from reference TRBV5-1 and TRBJ2-5 gives the full variable domain: KAGVTQTPRYLIKTRGQQVTLSCSPISGHRSVSWYQQTPGQGLQFLFEYFSETQRNKGNFPGRFSGRQFSNSRSEMNVSTLELGDSALYLCASSLVAGTAETQYFGPGTRLLVL.

V gene TRBV18 combines with J gene TRBJ2-3; D uncertain. Germline V gene sequence: CDR1 KGHSH, CDR2 LQKENI. The CDR3 loop spans 13 amino acids. The V end was cut by 3 bases, the J end by 5 bases, with 9 bases between. CDR3 residues: CASSPGLEDTQYF. The CDR3 nucleotides are TGTGCCAGCTCACCCGGTCTCGAAGATACGCAGTATTTT.

The chain employs TRBV4-1 and TRBJ2-3; 7 bases map to TRBD2. Germline V gene data show CDR1 as MGHRA and CDR2 as YSYEKL. Trimming at V came to 2 bases and at J to 4 bases, leaving 3 bases not matched to a gene. The CDR3 runs to 14 residues. The CDR3 sequence is CASSQRGESDTQYF. The CDR3 bases are TGCGCCAGCAGCCAACGGGGGGAGTCAGATACGCAGTATTTT.